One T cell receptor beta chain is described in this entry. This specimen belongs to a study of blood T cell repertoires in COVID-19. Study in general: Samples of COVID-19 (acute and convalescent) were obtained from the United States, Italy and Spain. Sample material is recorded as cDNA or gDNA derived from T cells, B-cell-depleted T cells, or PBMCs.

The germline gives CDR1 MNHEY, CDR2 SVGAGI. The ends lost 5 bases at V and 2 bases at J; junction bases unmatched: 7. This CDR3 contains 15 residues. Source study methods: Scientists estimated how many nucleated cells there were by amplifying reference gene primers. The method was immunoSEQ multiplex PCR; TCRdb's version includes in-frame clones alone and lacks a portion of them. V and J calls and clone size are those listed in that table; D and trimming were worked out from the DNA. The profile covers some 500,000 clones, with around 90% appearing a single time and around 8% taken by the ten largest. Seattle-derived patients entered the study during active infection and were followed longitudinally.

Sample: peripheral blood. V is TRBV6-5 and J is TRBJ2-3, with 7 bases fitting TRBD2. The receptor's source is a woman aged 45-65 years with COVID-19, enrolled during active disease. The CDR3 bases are TGTGCCAGCAGTCACCGTAGGGACTACACAGATACGCAGTATTTT. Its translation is CASSHRRDYTDTQYF.